Below are 25 T cell receptor beta chains sequenced from a single sample in a study of blood T cell repertoires in COVID-19. Only in-frame clones appear in the TCRdb table, and some are missing; sequencing was by immunoSEQ multiplex PCR. This table holds over 85,000 clones, over 70% found once. The specimen sequenced was peripheral blood. The receptor source for this set is a human donor in a cohort sampled during active COVID-19.

This clone has a handful of counts. V and J are TRBV11-2 and TRBJ2-1; 9 nucleotides line up with TRBD2. V shed 6 bases, J shed 8 bases, and the junction held 8 bases outside the gene matches. The germline V gene encodes CDR1 SGHAT and CDR2 FQNNGV. There are 14 residues in the CDR3. In nucleotides, the CDR3 is TGTGCCAGCAGGGCCCAAGCGGGAGGAGATGAGCAGTTCTTC. It yields the protein CASRAQAGGDEQFF.

The chain uses TRBV18 and TRBJ2-1, with D possibly TRBD2 on 5 matching bases. Germline CDR1 is KGHSH and CDR2 is LQKENI. The CDR3 loop spans 17 amino acids. Trimming cost V 3 bases and J 6 bases, with 21 bases left between them. The CDR3 spells CASSPWTGSGGPNEQFF. The CDR3 nucleotides read TGTGCCAGCTCACCCTGGACTGGGAGCGGAGGCCCCAATGAGCAGTTCTTC.

This chain links TRBV27 with TRBJ1-6; tentative D call: TRBD1 (5 bases). V was cut by 4 bases and J by 9 bases, with 10 bases left in between. The CDR3 extends over 13 amino acids. Germline-derived CDR1 and CDR2 are MNHEY and SMNVEV (reference sequence). The CDR3 region is CASSSGIGSPLHF. CDR3 nucleotide sequence: TGTGCCAGCAGTTCAGGGATCGGTTCACCCCTCCACTTT.

This chain joins TRBV9 and TRBJ2-7, with D possibly matching TRBD2 (6 bases). The CDR3 runs 14 residues. V was shortened by 4 bases and J by 9 bases, with 20 bases between the two germline ends. The germline CDR1 and CDR2 sequences are SGDLS and YYNGEE. As DNA, the CDR3 is TGTGCCAGCAGCCCGGAGGGCTCAACTCCAAGGCAGTACTTC. This gives the protein CASSPEGSTPRQYF.

This clone was detected only a few times. The chain joins TRBV15 to TRBJ2-7; 11 nucleotides match TRBD2. This CDR3 spans 17 amino acids. V gave up 0 bases and J gave up 4 bases; unmatched junction bases: 8. Germline V gives CDR1 LNHNV, CDR2 YYDKDF (reference sequence). CDR3 sequence reads: CATSRERGTSGSYEQYF. The CDR3 DNA reads TGTGCCACCAGCAGAGAGAGGGGAACTAGCGGGAGTTACGAGCAGTACTTC.

The chain has TRBV20-1 and TRBJ2-5; TRBD1 might be the D (5 bases). This CDR3 region has 10 residues. Germline CDR1 DFQATT, CDR2 SNEGSKA (reference sequence). CDR3 loop: CSQGSETQYF. CDR3 nucleotide sequence: TGCAGCCAGGGATCAGAGACCCAGTACTTC.

The chain links TRBV6-5 to TRBJ2-2; 10 bases match TRBD1. Germline V gene lookup returns CDR1 MNHEY and CDR2 SVGAGI. The CDR3 extends over 14 amino acids. V shed 7 bases and J 8 bases; nucleotides not matched to a gene: 7. CDR3 nucleotides: TGTGCCAGCACTATGACAGGGGGCCGAGGGGAGCTGTTTTTT. Translating it yields CASTMTGGRGELFF.

The chain combines TRBV24-1 with TRBJ2-6; 8 nucleotides line up with TRBD1. Germline lookup yields CDR1 KGHDR and CDR2 SFDVKD. With 3 bases clipped from V and 3 bases from J, the junction kept 0 bases outside the gene matches. The CDR3 is 15 amino acids. The CDR3 DNA reads TGTGCCACCAGTGATACAGGGGGTGGGGCCAACGTCCTGACTTTC. Protein product: CATSDTGGGANVLTF.

The V and J genes are TRBV3-1 (or the pseudogene TRBV3-2) and TRBJ2-1, with 7 bases identical to TRBD2. This CDR3 contains 15 residues. Germline CDR1 is LGHDT and CDR2 is YNNKEL (reference sequence). The trim removed 4 bases at V and 1 base at J, leaving 4 bases unmatched. For the CDR3, the DNA is TGTGCCAGCAGCCCGCGGGAGAAGTCCTACAATGAGCAGTTCTTC. It encodes CASSPREKSYNEQFF.

The V gene is TRBV5-8, the J gene TRBJ1-3; D is undetermined. V lost 3 bases to trimming and J lost 0 bases, with 19 bases between them. The CDR3 sequence is 18 residues long. Germline-derived CDR1 and CDR2 are SGHTS and YDEGEE. Here the CDR3 DNA reads TGTGCCAGCAGCTCTACGTTCACCCGGTTGAGCTCTGGAAACACCATATATTTT. Translation gives CASSSTFTRLSSGNTIYF.

V usage is TRBV27 and J usage is TRBJ2-7; 8 bases fit TRBD1. Germline lookup yields CDR1 MNHEY and CDR2 SMNVEV (reference sequence). The CDR3 spans 16 residues. The V gene end was trimmed by 6 bases and the J gene end by 5 bases; junction bases not matched to a gene: 15. Here the CDR3 reads CASRVTGDGPGNEQYF. CDR3 in DNA: TGTGCCAGCAGGGTGACAGGGGACGGGCCGGGGAACGAGCAGTACTTC.

This rearrangement joins TRBV9 to TRBJ2-3; TRBD2 matches 11 bases. The V segment lost 0 bases and the J segment 2 bases; nucleotides outside the gene matches: 5. The CDR3 consists of 17 residues. The germline V gene has CDR1 SGDLS and CDR2 YYNGEE. The DNA of the CDR3 is TGTGCCAGCAGCGTAGAAGCTAGCGGGAGGTCCACAGATACGCAGTATTTT. This codes for CASSVEASGRSTDTQYF.

The chain carries TRBV6-5 and TRBJ2-2; weak D call: TRBD1 (6 bases). V lost 8 bases to trimming and J lost 6 bases, with 13 bases between them. Per the germline V gene, CDR1 is MNHEY and CDR2 is SVGAGI. The CDR3 totals 13 residues. CDR3 amino acids: CASCRQEPGELFF. In DNA, the CDR3 is TGTGCCAGCTGTCGACAGGAGCCCGGGGAGCTGTTTTTT.

The V call is TRBV3-1 (or the pseudogene TRBV3-2), the J call TRBJ2-3, with D tentatively TRBD1 (5 bases). Germline CDR1 is LGHDT and CDR2 is YNNKEL (reference sequence). This CDR3 region has 19 residues. V was trimmed by 0 bases and J by 2 bases, leaving 21 bases between them. CDR3 loop: CASSQESGASREHTDTQYF. CDR3 coding DNA: TGTGCCAGCAGCCAAGAAAGTGGGGCCTCAAGAGAGCACACAGATACGCAGTATTTT.

This sequence joins TRBV21-1 and TRBJ2-7; no check of the table's D call, TRBD2, against the DNA was made. TRBV21-1 is an annotated pseudogene. The CDR3 is 16 residues long. CDR3 bases: TGTGCCAGCAGCAAAGCGACTAGCGGGAGGTCCTACGAGCAGTACTTC. Translated, it gives CASSKATSGRSYEQYF.

The chain combines TRBV6-5 with TRBJ2-2; 8 bases agree with TRBD2. Unmatched junction bases numbered 9, after V lost 5 bases and J lost 7 bases. Germline loops: CDR1 MNHEY, CDR2 SVGAGI. The CDR3 has 15 residues. CDR3 residues: CASSPTSAKGGELFF. DNA for the CDR3: TGTGCCAGCAGTCCGACTAGCGCGAAGGGCGGGGAGCTGTTTTTT.

The rearrangement uses TRBV19 and TRBJ1-4; D unclear. Trimming pared 6 bases from V and 3 bases from J, leaving 11 bases between. Germline-derived CDR1 and CDR2 are LNHDA and SQIVND (reference sequence). This CDR3 is 14 amino acids long. DNA for the CDR3: TGTGCCAGTAGCCCTCGGGTCCCTAATGAAAAACTGTTTTTT. Its protein product is CASSPRVPNEKLFF.

The chain joins TRBV7-2 to TRBJ2-3; D ambiguous. The CDR3 has 12 amino acids. Trimming took 4 bases from V and 2 from J, leaving 4 bases between them. Germline V gives CDR1 SGHTA, CDR2 FQGNSA. The CDR3 sequence is CASSSYTDTQYF. The CDR3 coding sequence is TGTGCCAGCAGCTCCTACACAGATACGCAGTATTTT.

The V gene is TRBV7-9, the J gene TRBJ2-1; possibly TRBD2 for D (5 bases). The V gene lost 5 bases and the J gene lost 7 bases, with 9 bases spanning the gap. In germline, CDR1 is SEHNR, CDR2 FQNEAQ (reference sequence). The CDR3 extends over 12 amino acids. The DNA for the CDR3 is TGTGCCAGCAGCCCAGCGGTAAATGAGCAGTTCTTC. It is translated as CASSPAVNEQFF.

This clone turned up a few times. As DNA, the CDR3 is TGTGCCTGTACAGGGGGCGCGGGTGGAAACACCATATATTTT. It translates to CACTGGAGGNTIYF. This chain joins TRBV30 and TRBJ1-3; the match to TRBD1 covers 9 bases. Trimming at V came to 6 bases and at J to 3 bases, leaving 6 bases not matched to a gene. The CDR3 sequence is 14 residues long. Germline CDR1 is GTSNPN and CDR2 is SVGIG (reference sequence).

On this clone itself: The junction and the germline gene differ at one end; a read error may be behind it. V usage is TRBV5-1 and J usage is TRBJ2-1, with TRBD2 matching over 13 bases. CDR1 is SGHRS and CDR2 is YFSETQ in the germline V gene. The CDR3 has 16 amino acids. The CDR3 spells CASSLGLAGSYNEQFF. In DNA form, the CDR3 reads TGCGCCAGCAGTTTGGGACTAGCGGGGTCCTACAATGAGCAGTTCTTC.

This chain links TRBV7-2 with TRBJ2-1; 7 bases align to TRBD1. This CDR3 region has 13 residues. Germline CDR1 SGHTA, CDR2 FQGNSA. J was trimmed by 5 bases and V by 5 bases; bases with no gene match: 3. CDR3 DNA sequence: TGTGCCAGCAGCACCACAGGGGACAATGAGCAGTTCTTC. Its translation: CASSTTGDNEQFF.

This chain joins TRBV15 and TRBJ2-1; tentative D call: TRBD2 (5 bases). V was clipped by 7 bases and J by 9 bases, with 25 bases between them. Germline V gives CDR1 LNHNV, CDR2 YYDKDF (reference sequence). The CDR3 has 16 residues. Written as DNA, the CDR3 is TGTGCCACCATAGCATCCAGCGAAGGGCCGAGGGCTGAGCAGTTCTTC. Translating gives CATIASSEGPRAEQFF.

This clone was counted only a few times. The chain carries TRBV28 and TRBJ2-1; 10 bases are a match to TRBD1. Germline loops: CDR1 MDHEN, CDR2 SYDVKM. The CDR3 is 17 residues long. V dropped 5 bases and J dropped 0; count of bases not matched to a gene: 7. CDR3 amino acids: CASSDRGRGSSYNEQFF. As DNA, the CDR3 is TGTGCCAGCAGTGACAGGGGGCGCGGGAGCTCCTACAATGAGCAGTTCTTC. The variable domain in full, with the rest retrieved from reference TRBV28 and TRBJ2-1, is DVKVTQSSRYLVKRTGEKVFLECVQDMDHENMFWYRQDPGLGLRLIYFSYDVKMKEKGDIPEGYSVSREKKERFSLILESASTNQTSMYLCASSDRGRGSSYNEQFFGPGTRLTVL.

The V gene is TRBV6-5, the J gene TRBJ2-1; TRBD1 might be the D (7 bases). Trimming took off 8 bases at V and 7 bases at J, with 18 bases between the two ends. The CDR3 consists of 14 residues. Germline V CDR1 and CDR2: MNHEY, SVGAGI. CDR3 sequence: CASAPGAGGNEQFF. The CDR3 DNA sequence: TGTGCCAGCGCCCCGGGAGCAGGGGGGAATGAGCAGTTCTTC.